The 2 T cell receptor beta chains listed next were all sequenced from one sample in a study of blood T cells in healthy people across ages. It was with a sample-barcoded 5' primer and a J-beta primer mix that a second PCR of roughly 6 to 12 cycles was run. TCRdb re-derived calls from the 5' RACE reads in MiXCR, one entry per CDR3 protein. The sample shows roughly 800,000 distinct CDR3 sequences, roughly 35% of them seen only once. Sample: blood. These receptors were collected from a man aged 18 to 29 in good health.

At least ten counts were recorded for this clonotype. This rearrangement joins TRBV30 to TRBJ1-2; no clear D gene. CDR1 GTSNPN and CDR2 SVGIG come from the germline V gene (reference sequence). Deletions cut 2 bases from V and 5 bases from J, with 12 bases between. This CDR3 contains 13 residues. The CDR3 sequence: CAWSLGQLYGYTF. As DNA, the CDR3 is TGTGCCTGGAGTCTTGGGCAGCTGTATGGCTACACCTTC. Full variable domain (outside the CDR3, taken from reference TRBV30 and TRBJ1-2): SQTIHQWPATLVQPVGSPLSLECTVEGTSNPNLYWYRQAAGRGLQLLFYSVGIGQISSEVPQNLSASRPQDRQFILSSKKLLLSDSGFYLCAWSLGQLYGYTFGSGTRLTVV.

Notes on this clonotype: Sequence at one end of the junction differs from germline and may be a read error. V gene TRBV5-1 combines with J gene TRBJ1-2, with 7 bases lining up with TRBD1. CDR1 and CDR2 from the germline V gene are SGHRS and YFSETQ. The CDR3 covers 14 residues. This CDR3 reads CVSSTDRAGYAYTF. CDR3 nucleotides: TGCGTCAGCAGCACAGACAGGGCGGGCTATGCCTACACCTTC.